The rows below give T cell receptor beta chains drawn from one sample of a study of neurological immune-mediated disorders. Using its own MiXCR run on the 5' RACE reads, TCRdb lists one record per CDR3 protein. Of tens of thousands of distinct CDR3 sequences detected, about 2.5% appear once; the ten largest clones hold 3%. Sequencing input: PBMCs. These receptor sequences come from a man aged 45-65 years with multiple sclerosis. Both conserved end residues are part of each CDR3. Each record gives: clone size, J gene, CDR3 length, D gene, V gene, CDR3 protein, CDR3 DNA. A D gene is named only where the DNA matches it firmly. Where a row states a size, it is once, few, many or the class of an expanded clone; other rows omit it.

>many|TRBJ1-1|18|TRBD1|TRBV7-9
CASSLALFRDRGDTEAFF
TGTGCCAGCAGCTTAGCGCTTTTTCGGGACAGGGGGGACACTGAAGCTTTCTTT
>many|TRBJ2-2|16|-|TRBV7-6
CASSLRSGGRTGELFF
TGTGCCAGCAGTTTACGATCAGGGGGGAGAACCGGGGAGCTGTTTTTT
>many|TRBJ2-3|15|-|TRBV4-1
CASSQGERSTDTQYF
TGCGCCAGCAGCCAAGGTGAGCGGAGCACAGATACGCAGTATTTT
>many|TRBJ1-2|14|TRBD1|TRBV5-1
CASSLQTGNYGYTF
TGCGCCAGCAGCCTACAGACAGGGAACTATGGCTACACCTTC
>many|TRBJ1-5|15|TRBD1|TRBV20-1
CSANILGQENQPQHF
TGCAGTGCTAACATACTGGGACAGGAAAATCAGCCCCAGCATTTT
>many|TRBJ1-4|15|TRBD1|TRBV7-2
CASSVRTGRNEKLFF
TGTGCCAGCAGTGTCCGGACAGGCCGAAATGAAAAACTGTTTTTT
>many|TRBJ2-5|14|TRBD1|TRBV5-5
CASSPGTGAKTQYF
TGTGCCAGCAGCCCCGGGACAGGGGCTAAGACCCAGTACTTC
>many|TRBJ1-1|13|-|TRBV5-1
CASSLGGSAEAFF
TGCGCCAGCAGCTTGGGAGGGAGCGCTGAAGCTTTCTTT
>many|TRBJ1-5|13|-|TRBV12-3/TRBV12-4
CATKTGPNQPQHF
TGTGCCACCAAGACAGGCCCCAATCAGCCCCAGCATTTT
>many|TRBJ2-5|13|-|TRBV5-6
CASSRPTQETQYF
TGTGCCAGCAGCCGACCCACTCAAGAGACCCAGTACTTC
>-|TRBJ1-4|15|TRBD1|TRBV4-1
CASSLRDRANEKLFF
TGCGCCAGCAGCCTCCGGGACAGGGCTAATGAAAAACTGTTTTTT
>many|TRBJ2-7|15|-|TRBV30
CAWSRADRLSYEQYF
TGTGCCTGGAGTCGAGCGGACCGACTTTCCTACGAGCAGTACTTC
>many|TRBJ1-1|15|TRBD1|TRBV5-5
CASSLGDRVRTEAFF
TGTGCCAGCAGCTTGGGGGACAGGGTGAGGACTGAAGCTTTCTTT